This TCR beta chain was documented in a study of shared clonotypes between healthy human individuals (dated by TCRdb to about 2020). In the study overall: A few men and a couple of women, aged 18 to 49 years, made up the cohort. Leukapheresis yielded between about 0.9 and 8.9 billion PBMCs per donor. To increase sequencing depth and limit assay-specific biases, different laboratories used diverse techniques to prepare libraries and sequence TCR repertoires. To estimate repertoire size and how much clonotypes are shared between individuals, the study performed deep sequencing of blood TCR repertoires from five healthy adults. For each donor, CD4 naive and CD4 memory were each run on three plates, CD8 naive on two plates, and CD8 memory on one plate.

TCR CDR3 regions were amplified from genomic DNA by multiplex PCR using the deep immunoSEQ assay. Extracted genomic DNA from each cell subset was distributed evenly across all wells of several immunoSEQ 96-well plates, and each plate was treated as a replicate. For sorted subsets, approximately 200 ng of genomic DNA, equivalent to 25,000 to 35,000 T cell genomes, went into each replicate PCR. Purified libraries were measured with a Qubit 3.0 fluorometer, size-checked on a Bioanalyzer 2100, and measured again with the KAPA Library Quantification kit. Each immunoSEQ 96-well plate was sequenced on its own single-read 150-cycle Illumina NextSeq 550 flow cell. Processing in the source paper ran as follows. Because only junctional sequences without quality scores were contained in the immunoSEQ output, filtering matching that applied to full-length reads could not be performed. To assign V/J genes and CDR3, sequences were annotated using PyIR, a Python wrapper for IgBLAST v1.9, with IMGT germline references. Reads with weak V/J assignments (E-value above 1e-6), missing CDR3, stop codons, out-of-frame junctions, or ambiguous translated residues were removed. V3J clonotypes were defined as sequences sharing the same inferred V gene, J gene, and CDR3 amino acid sequence. Percentage overlap between repertoires was computed as shared unique clonotypes divided by the size of the smaller repertoire. Three approaches were used to assess repertoire richness: RTK rarefaction, the Chao1 estimator, and Recon v2.1 estimates of unobserved clonotypes. Generation probabilities were computed with OLGA for all TCRbeta clonotypes obtained by the gDNA method from four donors. In TCRdb, the immuneACCESS table is reduced to in-frame sequences with V and J assigned. These tables do not hold every clone; where another copy was compared, an unresolved V gene accounts for under half, and the others remain unexplained. From that table come the V and J calls and clone size; the DNA was used to work out D and trimming. The table for this sample lists some 900,000 clones; about three quarters of them were counted only once. Roughly 1.5% of the sample is in the top ten clones.

The paper's findings and limits, for the study overall: Pairwise subsampling indicated that sequencing depth was expected to affect the degree of clonotype sharing among donors. Approximately 5% of naive CD4, roughly 3.5% of naive CD8, around 2.3% of memory CD4, and around 0.4% of memory CD8 clonotypes were shared across several donors. Compared with non-shared clonotypes, clonotypes shared by all four sorted-subset donors had higher generation probabilities. Sampling was limited to blood, and TCR repertoires in tissue likely differ from TCR repertoires in blood. Because the study included only a small number of donors, the genetic and exposure-history diversity represented was limited. Even with the large sequencing depth, rarefaction of the sorted-subset datasets indicated that sequencing was incomplete. Naive subsets generally had larger estimated clonotype richness than memory subsets.

The donors were healthy, HIV-negative adults with no recently reported acute infections or vaccinations. All donors were Caucasian adults living in Nashville, Tennessee, USA. CD4+ T cells were enriched through magnetic negative selection, after which naive cells were positively selected on CD45RA and the remaining negative fraction served as the memory subset. After blood collection by leukapheresis, PBMCs were isolated using Ficoll-Histopaque density gradient centrifugation and then cryopreserved in the vapor phase of liquid nitrogen. Purity and quantity of every magnetically sorted T cell population were checked by analytical flow cytometry. Each sorted fraction had its genomic DNA isolated and then quantified by UV absorbance on a Nanodrop 2000c. The germline V gene gives CDR1 as SNHLY and CDR2 as FYNNEI. V is pared back by 3 bases and J by 9 bases, with 12 bases lying between the germline termini. Taken from cysteine to phenylalanine, the CDR3 has 14 residues. Here the CDR3 DNA is all that survives: 42 bases in frame from base 1.

To note about this clone: Its target antigen remains unknown. Per-nucleotide qualities are absent, and no much larger clonotype sits a single base away.

The sample was memory CD4+ T cells sorted from blood. The meaning of the sample's cell subset or site label: CD45RA-negative fraction. The TCR comes from a man aged 18 to 35 in good health. The V and J genes are TRBV2 and TRBJ1-6; matching of 6 bases hints at TRBD1 as the D gene. The CDR3 reads CASSDRGVSSPLHF. The nucleotide sequence reads as follows: TGTGCCAGCAGTGATAGGGGGGTCTCTTCACCCCTCCACTTT.